This TCR beta chain was captured in a study of persistence of HIV-infected CD4 T cells (TCRdb year 2020). Regarding the complete study: The median time participants had been on suppressive ART was under 10 years. Peripheral blood samples of up to roughly 180 mL were collected at multiple time points, except for a couple of participants, who underwent leukapheresis at a single time point. Anti-CD3/anti-CD28 stimulation activated a higher proportion of cells, with a lower memory fraction, than antigen stimulation. CMV- and HIV-1 Gag-responding CD4+ T cells were isolated from ART-treated individuals so that antigen-driven clonal expansion of HIV-1-infected cells could be examined. The clonality of all cells in each sorted population was measured by TCRbeta sequencing, and the clonality of infected cells was measured by proviral sequencing. For the TCR cluster analysis across participants, about 8 participants were included for CMV and about seven participants for Gag. Results and caveats for the whole study, not just this receptor: Significantly lower TCRbeta richness was observed in CMV- and Gag-responding cells than in anti-CD3/anti-CD28-responding cells, and higher oligoclonality was observed in CMV-responding cells than in CD3/CD28-stimulated and Gag-responding cells. Within the same sorted populations, TCR oligoclonality correlated with proviral oligoclonality. Degenerate expanded CDR3beta sequences were enriched in antigen-responding cells, suggesting convergent selection of CD4+ responses to CMV and Gag. Bulk TCR analyses could not be limited to the rare CMV-responding cells that actually contained HIV-1 proviruses. Only a small number of individuals took part in the study, and only a limited range of antigens was tested.

The immunoSEQ hsTCRB assay version 4, run in survey mode, was used to sequence TCRbeta repertoires from genomic DNA. For TCRbeta sequencing, genomic DNA was diluted to approximately 10 ng/uL, and up to 1 ug was used per sample. The original pipeline was this. Analysis of the TCRbeta data was done in ImmunoSeq Analyzer 3.0, and diversity was computed on productive nucleotide rearrangements. Using the Immunarch R package, lower-bound TCR diversity was estimated with the improved Chao index and clonality was estimated with the Gini coefficient. Different nucleotide rearrangements encoding the same CDR3beta amino acid sequence were counted as distinct clonotypes. Differential abundance analysis identified TCRbeta sequences significantly enriched in antigen-responding cells relative to anti-CD3/anti-CD28-activated cells. GLIPH2 grouped TCRs by predicted peptide-MHC specificity, both within each participant and across combined participant data sets. Entries here come from immuneACCESS through TCRdb and include only in-frame sequences with V and J called. Some clones fail to appear in such tables; in the studies checked, an unresolved V gene covers under half of the shortfall, and the cause of the remainder is unknown. V, J and clone size are those of that table, while D and trimming were read from the DNA. The sample includes about 43,000 clones, with more than 70% observed a single time. The biggest ten clones account for 1% of the sample.

As to this clone: Its cognate antigen has yet to be identified. No base quality values were provided; no much bigger clone lies one nucleotide off.

The treatment or condition tag for this specimen amounts to: suppressive antiretroviral therapy. As a nonspecific positive control representing the CD4+ T cell repertoire, cells were stimulated with anti-CD3/anti-CD28 magnetic beads. Responding CD4+ T cells were sorted on the basis of upregulation of both CD40 ligand and CD69. HIV-1-infected adults in whom suppressive ART had been started during chronic infection were enrolled as participants. For at least 4 years, participants had undetectable plasma HIV-1 RNA, below 50 copies/mL. To be included, participants needed a CD4+ T cell count above 400 cells/uL and a positive CMV serology. Before stimulation, PBMCs were isolated using density centrifugation and depleted of CD8+ T cells. For less than 20 hours, CD8-depleted PBMCs were stimulated with anti-CD28/CD49d costimulation, a CD40-blocking antibody, and enfuvirtide, which was added to prevent new infections. Cell sorting was done on a Beckman Coulter MoFlo Legacy or XDP sorter, and dead cells were excluded with propidium iodide. Genomic DNA was extracted with the QIAamp DNA Mini Kit for samples above one million cells, otherwise with the Quick-DNA Microprep Kit.

The receptor was derived from an adult man with HIV who was CMV-seropositive. The sequenced sample was CD4+ T cells sorted from PBMCs after roughly 18-hour stimulation, obtained from a patient who received antiretroviral therapy. The cell subset or site tag for this specimen amounts to: CD40L+CD69+ CD4 T cells responding to anti-CD3/anti-CD28 beads, representing the overall repertoire.

The DNA reads as follows: TGTGCCAGCAGTCTCCTGAGGCAAGAGCAGTACTTC. It encodes CASSLLRQEQYF. Recombination linked TRBV28 to TRBJ2-7, with the D gene not confidently named. The V and J ends are trimmed by 5 bases and 7 bases, leaving 12 bases between them. The cysteine opens and the phenylalanine closes a CDR3 of 12 amino acids. Only the CDR3 part of the read is kept: 36 bases, read in frame from the first base. From a lookup of the germline V gene, CDR1 and CDR2 are MDHEN and SYDVKM.